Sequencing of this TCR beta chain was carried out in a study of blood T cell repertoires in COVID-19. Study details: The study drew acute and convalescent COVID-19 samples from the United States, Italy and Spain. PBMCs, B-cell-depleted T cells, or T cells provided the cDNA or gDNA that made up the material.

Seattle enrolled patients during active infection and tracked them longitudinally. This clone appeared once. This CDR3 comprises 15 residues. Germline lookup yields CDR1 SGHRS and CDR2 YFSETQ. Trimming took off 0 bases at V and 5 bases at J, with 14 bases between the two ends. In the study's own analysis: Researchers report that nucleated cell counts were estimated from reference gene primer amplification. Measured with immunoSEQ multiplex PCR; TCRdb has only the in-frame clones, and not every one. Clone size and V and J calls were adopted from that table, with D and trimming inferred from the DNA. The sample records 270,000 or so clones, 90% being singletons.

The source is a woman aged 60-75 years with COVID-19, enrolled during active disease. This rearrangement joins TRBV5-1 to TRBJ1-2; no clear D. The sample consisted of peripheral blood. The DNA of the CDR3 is TGCGCCAGCAGCTTGGAGGCCCGGGGAGGGTATGGCTACACCTTC. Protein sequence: CASSLEARGGYGYTF. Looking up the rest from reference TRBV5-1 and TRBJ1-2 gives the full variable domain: KAGVTQTPRYLIKTRGQQVTLSCSPISGHRSVSWYQQTPGQGLQFLFEYFSETQRNKGNFPGRFSGRQFSNSRSEMNVSTLELGDSALYLCASSLEARGGYGYTFGSGTRLTVV.